The T cell receptor (beta chain) under discussion was sequenced for a study of cytomegalovirus exposure and HLA in healthy donors. About the study: The study's early data release held roughly 90 million unique TCRs from HLA-typed donors.

Study-wide results and caveats: One cluster of highly shared sequence variants probably arose as a sequencing artifact. Within an earlier analysis, most TCR beta V segments proved productive either about 87% or about 30% of the time. A later analysis linked a missense variant in DCLRE1C to the trimming of TCR beta V and J genes.

As for this clone: What it recognizes is unknown.

The PCR contained 60 Vbeta and 13 Jbeta primers. Measured with immunoSEQ multiplex PCR; TCRdb has only the in-frame clones, and not every one. The table records more than 150,000 clones, 82% of them present only once. CDR1 and CDR2 (germline): KGHSH, LQKENI. The CDR3 extends over 18 amino acids. V was trimmed by 2 bases and J by 0 bases, leaving 14 bases between them. This clonotype originated in a man aged 35 to 55 in good health and CMV-seronegative. Sequenced sample: PBMCs. The V gene is TRBV18, the J gene TRBJ2-6; D is perhaps TRBD2 (5 bases). The CDR3 loop is CASSPFSGVSSGANVLTF. The CDR3 DNA reads as TGTGCCAGCTCACCATTCTCCGGGGTTAGCTCTGGGGCCAACGTCCTGACTTTC.